Each of the 14 T cell receptor beta chains below was sequenced from the same sample in a study of cytomegalovirus exposure and HLA in healthy donors. In the PCR, 60 Vbeta and 13 Jbeta primers were used. Clones were read by immunoSEQ multiplex PCR, and TCRdb kept only the in-frame ones, dropping some. Of roughly 150,000 clones listed, approximately 84% are singletons. Sequencing was performed on PBMCs. The receptors stem from a man younger than 45 in good health and CMV-seronegative.

This clone was observed a handful of times. Distinct nucleotide sequences in the sample also encode this CDR3. This chain's CDR3 is CASSQGQGMNTEAFF. For the CDR3, the DNA is TGCGCCAGCAGCCAAGGACAGGGAATGAACACTGAAGCTTTCTTT. This sequence joins TRBV4-1 and TRBJ1-1; 7 bases are shared with TRBD1. After removal of 1 base from V and 0 bases from J, the junction contained 2 bases not matched to a gene. This CDR3 has 15 residues. From germline, CDR1 is MGHRA and CDR2 YSYEKL.

The chain carries TRBV27 and TRBJ1-2, with D hard to call. The length of the CDR3 is 12 residues. V gave up 8 bases and J gave up 5 bases, with 12 bases separating them. CDR1 MNHEY and CDR2 SMNVEV come from the germline V gene (reference sequence). CDR3 residues: CASRDPGYGYTF. CDR3 nucleotide sequence: TGTGCCAGCCGCGACCCGGGTTATGGCTACACCTTC.

A remark on this clone: At one boundary the junction diverges from the germline segment, which might be a read error. The chain uses TRBV7-9 and TRBJ1-1; a weak D match, TRBD1 (5 bases). Germline CDR1 reads SEHNR; CDR2 reads FQNEAQ (reference sequence). The CDR3 runs 15 residues. CDR3 sequence: CSSSHSTAKNTEAFF. CDR3 DNA: TGTTCCAGCAGCCACTCGACAGCTAAGAACACTGAAGCTTTCTTT.

The chain has TRBV7-2 and TRBJ2-1, with 9 bases matching TRBD2. Germline V gene lookup returns CDR1 SGHTA and CDR2 FQGNSA. The CDR3 extends over 16 amino acids. V was pared by 2 bases and J by 3 bases, with 5 bases of the junction left unmatched. CDR3 loop: CASSLLSSGDYNEQFF. The DNA for the CDR3 is TGTGCCAGCAGCTTATTGTCTAGCGGGGACTACAATGAGCAGTTCTTC.

The gene calls are TRBV9 and TRBJ1-3; D unclear. Per germline, CDR1 SGDLS and CDR2 YYNGEE. V lost 0 bases and J lost 0, with 7 bases in between. This CDR3 region has 15 residues. CDR3 amino acids: CASSVGGNSGNTIYF. The DNA for the CDR3 is TGTGCCAGCAGCGTAGGAGGTAACTCTGGAAACACCATATATTTT.

The V call is TRBV10-1, the J call TRBJ1-6; D gene uncertain. Germline CDR1 WNHNN, CDR2 SYGVQD (reference sequence). CDR3 length: 12 residues. Trimming cost V 3 bases and J 10 bases, with 7 bases left between them. The CDR3 here is CASSEEGSPLHF. The CDR3 DNA follows: TGCGCCAGCAGTGAAGAGGGCTCACCCCTCCACTTT.

The chain has TRBV27 and TRBJ2-5, with 7 positions matching TRBD1. The germline V gene encodes CDR1 MNHEY and CDR2 SMNVEV (reference sequence). The CDR3 contains 16 residues. V shed 5 bases and J 4 bases; nucleotides not matched to a gene: 13. The CDR3 protein is CASSTTGVPSIETQYF. In DNA form, the CDR3 reads TGTGCCAGCAGTACCACAGGGGTCCCATCAATAGAGACCCAGTACTTC.

This chain links TRBV18 with TRBJ2-1; 9 bases map to TRBD2. The CDR3 spans 14 residues. CDR1 and CDR2 (germline): KGHSH, LQKENI. With V trimmed by 2 bases and J by 10 bases, 6 bases remained unmatched. The CDR3 protein is CASSPLAGGGEQFF. The CDR3 DNA reads as TGTGCCAGCTCACCATTGGCGGGAGGGGGCGAGCAGTTCTTC.

The chain has TRBV9 and TRBJ2-3; 9 bases line up with TRBD1. Trimming cost V 0 bases and J 4 bases; bases outside gene matches: 12. This CDR3 contains 18 residues. Germline CDR1 reads SGDLS; CDR2 reads YYNGEE. The CDR3 is CASSVDLGGQGSADTQYF. CDR3 DNA: TGTGCCAGCAGCGTAGACCTCGGGGGACAGGGCTCTGCAGATACGCAGTATTTT.

The chain uses TRBV14 and TRBJ2-1; a weak D match, TRBD2 (6 bases). V shed 0 bases and J shed 6 bases, with 18 bases lying between them. Germline V gene data show CDR1 as SGHDN and CDR2 as FVKESK. The CDR3 has 17 residues. CDR3 bases: TGTGCCAGCAGCCAAGATCTACAGGCCTTCGGGGGCAATGAGCAGTTCTTC. Translating it yields CASSQDLQAFGGNEQFF.

In DNA, the CDR3 is TGTGCCAGCAGCTTCGAGGTTTACTCTGAAGCTTTCTTT. Amino acids: CASSFEVYSEAFF. V usage is TRBV11-3 and J usage is TRBJ1-1; no firm D call. V dropped 3 bases and J dropped 6 bases, with 11 bases sitting between them. This CDR3 is 13 amino acids long. Germline loops: CDR1 SGHNT, CDR2 YENEEA.

This clone was observed a few times. The chain joins TRBV9 to TRBJ2-1; D perhaps matches TRBD2 (6 bases). Germline V gives CDR1 SGDLS, CDR2 YYNGEE. The CDR3 length is 16 residues. Trimming took 3 bases from V and 8 from J, leaving 21 bases between them. CDR3 DNA: TGTGCCAGCAGCGGGCTTTTAGGAGGGAGTGGCGATGAGCAGTTCTTC. Protein product: CASSGLLGGSGDEQFF.

V and J are TRBV27 and TRBJ2-7; 8 positions match TRBD1. V gave up 5 bases and J gave up 6 bases; unmatched junction bases: 9. Germline-derived CDR1 and CDR2 are MNHEY and SMNVEV (reference sequence). The CDR3 covers 14 residues. CDR3 coding DNA: TGTGCCAGCAGTCCCTGGACAGGGACCGCCGAGCAGTACTTC. Translated: CASSPWTGTAEQYF.

A few counts support this clone. The J gene is TRBJ2-5, the V gene TRBV19, with TRBD1 as a possible D gene (5 bases). CDR1 is LNHDA and CDR2 is SQIVND in the germline V gene (reference sequence). The CDR3 totals 16 residues. Trimming removed 5 bases from V and 5 bases from J, with 21 bases in between. CDR3 sequence reads: CASSFRGSPLGETQYF. The CDR3 DNA is TGTGCCAGTAGTTTTAGGGGAAGTCCCTTGGGGGAGACCCAGTACTTC.